These 2 T cell receptor beta chains were all obtained from the same sample, sequenced in a study of blood T cells in healthy people across ages. Together with a sample-barcoded 5' primer, a J-beta primer mix was included in a second PCR lasting about 7 to 11 cycles. TCRdb itself ran the 5' RACE reads through MiXCR, one entry per CDR3 protein. The sample lists 790,000 or so distinct CDR3 sequences; 35% to 50% were seen once. Sequencing input: blood. All receptors derive from an elderly man in good health.

The J gene is TRBJ2-5, the V gene TRBV2; possible D gene TRBD1, 5 bases. V gave up 7 bases and J gave up 3 bases, with 9 bases separating them. The germline V gene has CDR1 SNHLY and CDR2 FYNNEI. This CDR3 is built from 12 residues. CDR3 nucleotide sequence: TGTGCCAGCAACCAGGGTGAAGAGACCCAGTACTTC. It is translated as CASNQGEETQYF.

A word on this clonotype: Germline is not matched at one junction end, which may reflect a read error. The chain combines TRBV12-3 or TRBV12-4 with TRBJ2-3, with D unclear. The CDR3 is made up of 15 amino acids. CDR3 loop: CASSLYEIRADTEYF. CDR3 in DNA: TGTGCCAGCAGTTTATATGAAATTAGGGCAGATACGGAGTATTTT.